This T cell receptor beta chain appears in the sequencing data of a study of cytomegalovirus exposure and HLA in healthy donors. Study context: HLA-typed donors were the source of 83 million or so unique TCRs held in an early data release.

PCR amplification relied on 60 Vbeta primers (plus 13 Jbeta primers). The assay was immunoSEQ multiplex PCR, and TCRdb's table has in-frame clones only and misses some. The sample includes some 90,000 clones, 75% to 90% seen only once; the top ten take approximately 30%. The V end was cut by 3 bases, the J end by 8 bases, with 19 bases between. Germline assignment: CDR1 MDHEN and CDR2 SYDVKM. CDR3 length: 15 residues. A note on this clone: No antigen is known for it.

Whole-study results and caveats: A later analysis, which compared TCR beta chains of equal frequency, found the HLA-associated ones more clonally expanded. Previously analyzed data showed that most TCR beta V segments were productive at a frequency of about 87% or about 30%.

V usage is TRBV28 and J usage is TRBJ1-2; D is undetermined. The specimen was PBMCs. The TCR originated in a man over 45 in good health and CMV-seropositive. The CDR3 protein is CASSFNGGGGWGYTF. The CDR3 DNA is TGTGCCAGCAGTTTTAACGGAGGCGGAGGGTGGGGCTACACCTTC.